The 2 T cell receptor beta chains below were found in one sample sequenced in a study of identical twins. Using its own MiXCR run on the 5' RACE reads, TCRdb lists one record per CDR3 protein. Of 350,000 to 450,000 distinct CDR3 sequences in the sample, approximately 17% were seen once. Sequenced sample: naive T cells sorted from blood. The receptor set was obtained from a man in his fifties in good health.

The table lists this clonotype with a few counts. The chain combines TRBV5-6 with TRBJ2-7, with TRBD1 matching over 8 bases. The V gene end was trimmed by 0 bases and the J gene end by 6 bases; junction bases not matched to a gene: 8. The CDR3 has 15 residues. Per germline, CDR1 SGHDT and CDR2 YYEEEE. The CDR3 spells CASSLAWTGPSEQYF. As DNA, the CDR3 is TGTGCCAGCAGCTTGGCCTGGACAGGGCCCAGCGAGCAGTACTTC.

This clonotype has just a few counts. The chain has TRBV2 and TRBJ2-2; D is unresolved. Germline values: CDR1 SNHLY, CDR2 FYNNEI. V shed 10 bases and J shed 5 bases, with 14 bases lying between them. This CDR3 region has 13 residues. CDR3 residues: CATTRLQTGELFF. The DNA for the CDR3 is TGTGCCACCACGAGGCTGCAGACCGGGGAGCTGTTTTTT.